The following is a TCR beta chain sequence with its context. These data are taken from a study of control samples from healthy donors and cancer patients. Here immunoSEQ multiplex PCR was the method, and the copy in TCRdb shows in-frame clones only, minus some. The table has about 250,000 clones, approximately 80% seen once. The sequence was obtained from a woman aged 60-70 years with lung cancer. Source material: PBMCs.

The CDR3 region is CASSPTGQSLAKNIQYF. The CDR3 nucleotides are TGTGCCAGCAGTCCCACCGGACAGTCACTAGCCAAAAACATTCAGTACTTC. The V call is TRBV28, the J call TRBJ2-4; TRBD1 might be the D (6 bases). V was cut by 5 bases and J by 0 bases, with 17 bases left in between. The CDR3 totals 17 residues. In germline, CDR1 is MDHEN, CDR2 SYDVKM.